This TCR beta chain was identified during a study of cytomegalovirus exposure and HLA in healthy donors. Study-wide background: Early released data had tens of millions of unique TCRs, all coming from HLA-typed donors.

As to this clone: Its target is not known.

Study findings and constraints: The likely origin of a cluster of highly shared sequence variants was a sequencing artifact.

V dropped 6 bases and J dropped 1 base, with 15 bases sitting between them. CDR1 and CDR2 (germline): SNHLY, FYNNEI. CDR3 length: 15 residues. Primers: 60 Vbeta forward and 13 Jbeta reverse. Sequencing used immunoSEQ multiplex PCR; TCRdb keeps in-frame clones, though not all of them. The sample contains about 130,000 clones, around 84% of which appear only once. The receptor comes from a woman between 18 and 29 years old in good health and CMV-seropositive. V gene TRBV2 combines with J gene TRBJ1-1, with D perhaps matching TRBD1 (5 bases). Sequencing used PBMCs. In DNA, the CDR3 is TGTGCCAGCAGGGCCAGGGCCAGGGAGAACACTGAAGCTTTCTTT. It specifies CASRARARENTEAFF.